A single sample gave rise to the 27 T cell receptor beta chains below, sequenced in a study of early T cells in non-severe SARS-CoV-2 infection. TCRdb fed the 5' RACE reads into MiXCR, producing one record per CDR3 protein. The table records about 20,000 distinct CDR3 sequences, 4% of them present only once. Sequenced material: whole blood. These receptors were collected from an adult who was a healthcare worker with PCR-confirmed SARS-CoV-2 infection or an uninfected control (not recorded which).

This clonotype was detected many times. The rearrangement links TRBV18 to TRBJ2-7; 8 nucleotides match TRBD1. CDR1 and CDR2 (germline): KGHSH, LQKENI. With V trimmed by 3 bases and J by 1 base, 11 bases remained unmatched. This CDR3 region has 17 residues. CDR3 region: CASSPQGGGQVSYEQYF. CDR3 nucleotide sequence: TGTGCCAGCTCACCCCAGGGTGGGGGACAGGTATCCTACGAGCAGTACTTC.

The chain links TRBV12-3 or TRBV12-4 to TRBJ2-7, with D hard to call. V was shortened by 6 bases and J by 1 base, with 7 bases between the two germline ends. CDR3 length equals 12 residues. CDR3 loop: CASRGVSYEQYF. CDR3 coding DNA: TGTGCCAGCAGAGGAGTATCCTACGAGCAGTACTTC.

About this clonotype itself: Just one base apart from a much larger clone, this may be a read error. The rearrangement uses TRBV5-1 and TRBJ1-2; D is uncertain. Germline CDR1 SGHRS, CDR2 YFSETQ. V lost 1 base and J lost 3, with 7 bases in between. CDR3 length: 13 amino acids. The CDR3 sequence is CASSLYSYYGYTF. CDR3 coding DNA: TGCGCCAGCAGCTTGTACAGCTACTATGGCTACACCTTC. Looking up the rest from reference TRBV5-1 and TRBJ1-2 gives the full variable domain: KAGVTQTPRYLIKTRGQQVTLSCSPISGHRSVSWYQQTPGQGLQFLFEYFSETQRNKGNFPGRFSGRQFSNSRSEMNVSTLELGDSALYLCASSLYSYYGYTFGSGTRLTVV.

Ten or more counts support this clonotype. The rearrangement joins TRBV20-1 to TRBJ1-1; unclear D gene. Germline lookup yields CDR1 DFQATT and CDR2 SNEGSKA (reference sequence). Trimming took 2 bases from V and 4 from J, leaving 17 bases between them. CDR3 size: 15 residues. CDR3 sequence (DNA): TGCAGTGCTAGACGGTGGAGGAGGGAATCCACTGAAGCTTTCTTT. Amino acid sequence: CSARRWRRESTEAFF.

This clonotype has ten or more counts. The chain joins TRBV4-3 to TRBJ2-7, with TRBD1 matching over 10 bases. Germline loops: CDR1 LGHNA, CDR2 YSLEER. With V trimmed by 3 bases and J by 3 bases, 5 bases remained unmatched. The CDR3 totals 15 residues. CDR3 loop: CASSQGQGFSYEQYF. As DNA, the CDR3 is TGCGCCAGCAGCCAGGGACAGGGGTTTAGCTACGAGCAGTACTTC.

In this sample, this clonotype turned up many times. This sequence joins TRBV10-1 and TRBJ2-3, with 8 nucleotides matching TRBD2. CDR1 is WNHNN and CDR2 is SYGVQD in the germline V gene (reference sequence). The CDR3 extends over 14 amino acids. Trimming cost V 7 bases and J 3 bases; bases outside gene matches: 6. The CDR3 DNA follows: TGCGCCAGCAATGCGGGGGGTATTACAGATACGCAGTATTTT. Amino acid sequence: CASNAGGITDTQYF.

The sample holds many counts of this clonotype. The chain recombines TRBV6-6 with TRBJ2-7; D is perhaps TRBD1 (6 bases). This CDR3 spans 13 amino acids. The ends were cut back, 6 bases at V and 2 bases at J, with 11 bases in the middle. CDR1 is MNHNY, CDR2 SVGAGI, per germline (reference sequence). The CDR3 reads CASSLQGTYEQYF. The CDR3 bases are TGTGCCAGCAGCCTACAGGGAACCTACGAGCAGTACTTC.

J is TRBJ2-1 and V is TRBV11-3; D remains unclear. The CDR3 loop spans 17 amino acids. Germline V gene sequence: CDR1 SGHNT, CDR2 YENEEA. Trimming took off 4 bases at V and 5 bases at J, with 21 bases between the two ends. The CDR3 loop reads CASSSSGWGRGHNEQFF. CDR3 DNA sequence: TGTGCCAGCAGCTCATCCGGATGGGGTCGAGGCCACAATGAGCAGTTCTTC.

The chain couples TRBV12-3 or TRBV12-4 to TRBJ2-3; the D gene is possibly TRBD1 (5 bases). V shed 2 bases and J shed 5 bases, with 17 bases lying between them. This CDR3 is built from 16 residues. The CDR3 loop reads CASSLSPWGHGDTQYF. CDR3 nucleotide sequence: TGTGCCAGCAGTTTAAGTCCCTGGGGCCATGGAGATACGCAGTATTTT.

This clonotype was detected ten times or more. The rearrangement links TRBV6-2 or TRBV6-3 to TRBJ2-3, with TRBD2 matching over 10 bases. The germline V gene has CDR1 MNHEY and CDR2 SVGEGT. J gave up 4 bases and V 1 base, and 5 bases lay outside the gene matches. This CDR3 is 16 amino acids long. This CDR3 reads CASSYFPLAGADTQYF. The DNA of the CDR3 is TGTGCCAGCAGTTACTTCCCTCTAGCGGGGGCAGATACGCAGTATTTT.

This clonotype came up many times. CDR3: CASSIQRNQPQHF. CDR3 nucleotide sequence: TGTGCCAGTAGTATTCAGAGGAATCAGCCCCAGCATTTT. The V call is TRBV19, the J call TRBJ1-5; D gene uncertain. Looked up from germline, CDR1 is LNHDA and CDR2 is SQIVND (reference sequence). The CDR3 loop spans 13 amino acids. The ends were cut back, 3 bases at V and 4 bases at J, with 7 bases in the middle. The entire variable domain, with the rest obtained from reference TRBV19 and TRBJ1-5, is as follows: DGGITQSPKYLFRKEGQNVTLSCEQNLNHDAMYWYRQDPGQGLRLIYYSQIVNDFQKGDIAEGYSVSREKKESFPLTVTSAQKNPTAFYLCASSIQRNQPQHFGDGTRLSIL.

This clonotype is judged medium-sized. The chain is built from TRBV6-4 and TRBJ2-3; 7 positions match TRBD2. Unmatched junction bases numbered 5, after V lost 2 bases and J lost 6 bases. CDR1 and CDR2 (germline): MRHNA, SNTAGT. This CDR3 is built from 14 residues. CDR3 nucleotides: TGTGCCAGCAGTGACGGCGGGGGAGCGGATACGCAGTATTTT. It translates to CASSDGGGADTQYF.

V gene TRBV11-2 combines with J gene TRBJ2-3; D is undetermined. This CDR3 has 16 residues. Germline CDR1 SGHAT, CDR2 FQNNGV. V lost 3 bases to trimming and J lost 0 bases, with 13 bases between them. CDR3 coding DNA: TGTGCCAGCAGCTTCGTGTGGGATAGGAGCACAGATACGCAGTATTTT. Translation: CASSFVWDRSTDTQYF.

This clonotype was seen repeatedly, ten times or more. For the CDR3, the DNA is TGTGCCAGCTCAAGGGAGACTAACTATGGCTACACCTTC. The encoded protein is CASSRETNYGYTF. V usage is TRBV18 and J usage is TRBJ1-2; the D is unclear. V gave up 5 bases and J gave up 0 bases, with 7 bases separating them. The CDR3 loop spans 13 amino acids. The germline V gene encodes CDR1 KGHSH and CDR2 LQKENI.

This clonotype has more than one count but fewer than ten. J is TRBJ2-7 and V is TRBV6-5, with a possible D match to TRBD2 (5 bases). Germline V gene sequence: CDR1 MNHEY, CDR2 SVGAGI. The CDR3 consists of 12 residues. V lost 5 bases, J lost 12 bases, and 17 bases lay in between. The chain's CDR3 is CASSPRTGTGYF. Written as DNA, the CDR3 is TGTGCCAGCAGTCCCCGGACTGGTACTGGGTACTTC.

The table lists this clonotype with a few counts. The chain links TRBV10-1 to TRBJ2-5, with TRBD2 matching 12 bases. V was pared by 9 bases and J by 4 bases, with 9 bases of the junction left unmatched. Germline V gives CDR1 WNHNN, CDR2 SYGVQD (reference sequence). The CDR3 extends over 15 amino acids. The CDR3 coding sequence is TGCGCCAGACTACCTAGCGGGGGGGCCCCAGAGACCCAGTACTTC. Translating it yields CARLPSGGAPETQYF.

This clonotype was recorded at least ten times. This chain uses TRBV7-6 with TRBJ1-6; no definite D call. Trimming took off 2 bases at V and 4 bases at J, with 15 bases between the two ends. Germline V lookup: CDR1 SGHVS, CDR2 FNYEAQ. This CDR3 region has 17 residues. CDR3: CASSLTPANGYNSPLHF. CDR3 nucleotides: TGTGCCAGCAGCTTAACCCCTGCAAATGGGTATAATTCACCCCTCCACTTT.

Relative to its sample, this clonotype is medium-sized (0.01 to 0.1%). The chain is built from TRBV29-1 and TRBJ1-4; 8 bases map to TRBD1. V lost 6 bases to trimming and J lost 7 bases; unmatched junction nucleotides: 7. The CDR3 is made up of 13 amino acids. CDR1 is SQVTM, CDR2 ANQGSEA, per germline. CDR3 sequence (DNA): TGCAGCGTACTCGGACAGGGCGGTGAAAAACTGTTTTTT. Protein sequence: CSVLGQGGEKLFF.

In this sample, this clonotype is medium-sized (0.01 to 0.1%). V usage is TRBV12-3 or TRBV12-4 and J usage is TRBJ2-3; D gene ambiguous. There are 13 residues in the CDR3. V was trimmed by 0 bases and J by 3 bases, leaving 4 bases between them. CDR3 residues: CASSLARTDTQYF. The DNA for the CDR3 is TGTGCCAGCAGTTTAGCGCGGACAGATACGCAGTATTTT.

In its sample, this clonotype was seen a few times. The V gene is TRBV3-1, the J gene TRBJ2-5; D may be TRBD1 or TRBD2 (5 bases each). The germline V and J ends were trimmed by 4 bases and 5 bases, with 8 bases remaining between them. This CDR3 is 12 amino acids long. CDR1 and CDR2 from the germline V gene are LGHDT and YNNKEL (reference sequence). The CDR3 loop reads CASSRWGETQYF. The CDR3 DNA follows: TGTGCCAGCAGCCGCTGGGGGGAGACCCAGTACTTC.

Regarding this clonotype: A much larger clone lies a single base off, so this may be a read error. V gene TRBV20-1 combines with J gene TRBJ2-5, with D perhaps matching TRBD2 (6 bases). The CDR3 extends over 13 amino acids. Germline V gives CDR1 DFQATT, CDR2 SNEGSKA (reference sequence). CDR3 sequence: CGASLAGGETQYF. The DNA of the CDR3 is TGCGGTGCTAGTTTGGCAGGAGGGGAGACCCAGTACTTC.

This clonotype was counted many times. The chain couples TRBV5-1 to TRBJ2-5; D is perhaps TRBD1 or TRBD2 (6 bases each). With 6 bases removed from V and 3 bases from J, the gap between germline ends came to 12 bases. From germline, CDR1 is SGHRS and CDR2 YFSETQ. The CDR3 spans 13 residues. CDR3: CASKEGGEETQYF. CDR3 nucleotide sequence: TGCGCCAGCAAGGAGGGGGGCGAAGAGACCCAGTACTTC. Variable domain in full (rest from reference TRBV5-1 and TRBJ2-5): KAGVTQTPRYLIKTRGQQVTLSCSPISGHRSVSWYQQTPGQGLQFLFEYFSETQRNKGNFPGRFSGRQFSNSRSEMNVSTLELGDSALYLCASKEGGEETQYFGPGTRLLVL.

Regarding this clonotype: A read error may be the cause here, since a much bigger clone is one base away. The chain has TRBV11-2 and TRBJ2-7; 9 nucleotides agree with TRBD2. The CDR3 has 15 residues. The V gene's germline CDR1 is SGHAT and CDR2 FQNNGV. V shed 1 base and J 2 bases; nucleotides not matched to a gene: 3. This CDR3 is CASSLAASGAYEQYF. CDR3 nucleotides: TGTGCCAGCAGCTTAGCCGCTAGCGGGGCCTACGAGCAGTACTTC.

The sample holds many counts of this clonotype. V usage is TRBV18 and J usage is TRBJ2-7; D unclear. The V end was cut by 3 bases, the J end by 4 bases, with 13 bases between. Germline V gives CDR1 KGHSH, CDR2 LQKENI. The CDR3 sequence is 14 residues long. As DNA, the CDR3 is TGTGCCAGCTCACCTTCGGTTGGGATATACGAGCAGTACTTC. Protein sequence: CASSPSVGIYEQYF.

J is TRBJ1-6 and V is TRBV3-1, with D tentatively TRBD1 (6 bases). The CDR3 has 14 amino acids. The V gene's germline CDR1 is LGHDT and CDR2 YNNKEL (reference sequence). V was pared by 1 base and J by 9 bases, with 10 bases between. Written as DNA, the CDR3 is TGTGCCAGCAGCCAAGTCACAGGGTTTTCACCCCTCCACTTT. Its translation is CASSQVTGFSPLHF.

The V and J genes are TRBV30 and TRBJ1-1, with D hard to call. The V and J ends lost 0 bases and 5 bases respectively, with 10 bases between them. Germline-derived CDR1 and CDR2 are GTSNPN and SVGIG (reference sequence). CDR3 length equals 13 residues. The CDR3 DNA is TGTGCCTGGAGTGTACGGCTGGATACTGAAGCTTTCTTT. Protein sequence: CAWSVRLDTEAFF.

This clonotype came up many times. The chain combines TRBV7-2 with TRBJ2-3; D assignment may be TRBD1 or TRBD2 (5 bases each). V shed 5 bases and J shed 4 bases, with 22 bases lying between them. The CDR3 covers 17 residues. Germline V gene data show CDR1 as SGHTA and CDR2 as FQGNSA. CDR3 loop: CASSPWGTGPLADTQYF. DNA of the CDR3: TGTGCCAGCAGCCCATGGGGGACCGGGCCCTTGGCAGATACGCAGTATTTT. The whole variable domain, filled in from reference TRBV7-2 and TRBJ2-3, reads GAGVSQSPSNKVTEKGKDVELRCDPISGHTALYWYRQSLGQGLEFLIYFQGNSAPDKSGLPSDRFSAERTGGSVSTLTIQRTQQEDSAVYLCASSPWGTGPLADTQYFGPGTRLTVL.